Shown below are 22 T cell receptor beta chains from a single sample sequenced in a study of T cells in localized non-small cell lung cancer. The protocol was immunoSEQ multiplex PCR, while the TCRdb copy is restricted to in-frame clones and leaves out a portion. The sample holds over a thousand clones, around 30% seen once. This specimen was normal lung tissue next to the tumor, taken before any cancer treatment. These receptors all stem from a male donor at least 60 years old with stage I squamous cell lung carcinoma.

CDR3 loop: CASSPRGLAGGREQFF. DNA for the CDR3: TGCGCCAGCAGTCCAAGGGGACTAGCGGGAGGGCGCGAGCAGTTCTTC. This sequence joins TRBV10-2 and TRBJ2-1; TRBD2 matches 16 bases. Germline-derived CDR1 and CDR2 are WSHSY and SAAADI. The CDR3 is 16 residues long. V trimming: 5 bases; J trimming: 10 bases; junction bases outside the gene matches: 8.

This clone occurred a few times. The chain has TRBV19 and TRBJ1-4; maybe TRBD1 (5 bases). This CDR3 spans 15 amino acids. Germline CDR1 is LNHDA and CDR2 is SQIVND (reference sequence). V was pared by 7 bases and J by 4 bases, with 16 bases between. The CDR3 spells CASKEGTASNEKLFF. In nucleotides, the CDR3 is TGTGCCAGTAAGGAGGGGACGGCGAGTAATGAAAAACTGTTTTTT.

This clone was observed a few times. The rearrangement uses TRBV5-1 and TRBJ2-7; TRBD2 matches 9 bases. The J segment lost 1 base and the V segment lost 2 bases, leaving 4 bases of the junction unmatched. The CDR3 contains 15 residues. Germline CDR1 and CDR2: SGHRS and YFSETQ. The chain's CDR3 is CASSFSGSESYEQYV. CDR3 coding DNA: TGCGCCAGCAGCTTTAGCGGGAGTGAGTCCTACGAGCAGTACGTC.

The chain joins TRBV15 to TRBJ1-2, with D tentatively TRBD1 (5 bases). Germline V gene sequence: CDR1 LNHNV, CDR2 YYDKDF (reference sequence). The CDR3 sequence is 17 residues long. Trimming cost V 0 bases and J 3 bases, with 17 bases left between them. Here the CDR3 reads CATSRDGGGSWDYGYTF. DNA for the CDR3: TGTGCCACCAGCAGAGATGGGGGAGGATCATGGGACTATGGCTACACCTTC.

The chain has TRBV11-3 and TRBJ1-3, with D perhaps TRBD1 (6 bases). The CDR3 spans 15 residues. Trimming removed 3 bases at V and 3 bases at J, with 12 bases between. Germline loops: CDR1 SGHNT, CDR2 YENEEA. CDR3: CASSLGGFNGNTIYF. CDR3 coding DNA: TGTGCCAGCAGCTTGGGGGGCTTCAATGGAAACACCATATATTTT.

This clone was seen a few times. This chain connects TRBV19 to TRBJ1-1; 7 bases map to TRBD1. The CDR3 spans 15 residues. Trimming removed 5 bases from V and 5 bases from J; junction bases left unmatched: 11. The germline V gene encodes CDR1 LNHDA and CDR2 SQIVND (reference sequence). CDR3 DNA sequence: TGTGCCAGTAGTCCCGAACAGGGGACGGGGACTGAAGCTTTCTTT. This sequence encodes CASSPEQGTGTEAFF.

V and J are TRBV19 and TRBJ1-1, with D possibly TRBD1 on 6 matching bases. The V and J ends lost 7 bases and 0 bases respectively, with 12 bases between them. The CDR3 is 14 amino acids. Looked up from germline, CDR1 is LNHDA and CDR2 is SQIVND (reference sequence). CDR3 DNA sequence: TGTGCCAGTAAAGAGGGACAAATGAACACTGAAGCTTTCTTT. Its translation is CASKEGQMNTEAFF.

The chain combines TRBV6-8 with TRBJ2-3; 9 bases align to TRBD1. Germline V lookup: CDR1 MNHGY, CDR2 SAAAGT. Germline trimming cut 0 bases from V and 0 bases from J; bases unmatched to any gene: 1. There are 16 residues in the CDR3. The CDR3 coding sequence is TGTGCCAGCAGTTACTCTGGACAGGGGAGCACAGATACGCAGTATTTT. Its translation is CASSYSGQGSTDTQYF.

The CDR3 region is CASSPNRGNQPQHF. The DNA for the CDR3 is TGTGCCAGCTCACCGAACAGGGGCAATCAGCCCCAGCATTTT. The genes are TRBV18 and TRBJ1-5; D might be TRBD1 (6 bases). Germline CDR1 reads KGHSH; CDR2 reads LQKENI. V gave up 3 bases and J gave up 2 bases, with 8 bases separating them. The CDR3 loop spans 14 amino acids.

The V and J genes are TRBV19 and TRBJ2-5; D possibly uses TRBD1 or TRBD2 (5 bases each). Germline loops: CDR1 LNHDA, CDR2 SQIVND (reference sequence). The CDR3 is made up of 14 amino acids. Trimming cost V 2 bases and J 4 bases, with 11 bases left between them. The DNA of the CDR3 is TGTGCCAGTAGTATATCGGGACCTCGAGAGACCCAGTACTTC. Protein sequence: CASSISGPRETQYF. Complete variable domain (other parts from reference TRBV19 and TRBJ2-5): DGGITQSPKYLFRKEGQNVTLSCEQNLNHDAMYWYRQDPGQGLRLIYYSQIVNDFQKGDIAEGYSVSREKKESFPLTVTSAQKNPTAFYLCASSISGPRETQYFGPGTRLLVL.

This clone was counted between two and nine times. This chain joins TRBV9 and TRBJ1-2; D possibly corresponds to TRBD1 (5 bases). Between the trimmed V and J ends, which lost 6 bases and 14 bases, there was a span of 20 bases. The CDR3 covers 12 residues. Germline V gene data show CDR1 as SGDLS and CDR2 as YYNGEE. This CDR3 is CASTGESRAGTF. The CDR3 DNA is TGTGCCAGCACCGGAGAGAGCAGGGCGGGGACCTTC. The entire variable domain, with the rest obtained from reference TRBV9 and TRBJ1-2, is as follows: DSGVTQTPKHLITATGQRVTLRCSPRSGDLSVYWYQQSLDQGLQFLIQYYNGEERAKGNILERFSAQQFPDLHSELNLSSLELGDSALYFCASTGESRAGTFGSGTRLTVV.

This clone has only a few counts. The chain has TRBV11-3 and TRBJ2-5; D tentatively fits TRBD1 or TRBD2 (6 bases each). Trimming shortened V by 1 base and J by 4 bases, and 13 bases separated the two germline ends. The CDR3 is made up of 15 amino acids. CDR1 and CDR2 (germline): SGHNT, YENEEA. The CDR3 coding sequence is TGTGCCAGCAGCTTAGGGGCTGGGGGGCGAGAGACCCAGTACTTC. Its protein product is CASSLGAGGRETQYF.

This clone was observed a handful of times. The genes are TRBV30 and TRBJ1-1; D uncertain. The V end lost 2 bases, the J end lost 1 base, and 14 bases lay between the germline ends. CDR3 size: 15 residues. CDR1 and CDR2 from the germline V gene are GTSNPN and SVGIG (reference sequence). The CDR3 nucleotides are TGTGCCTGGAGTCTTACAGTCTTACGGAACACTGAAGCTTTCTTT. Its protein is CAWSLTVLRNTEAFF.

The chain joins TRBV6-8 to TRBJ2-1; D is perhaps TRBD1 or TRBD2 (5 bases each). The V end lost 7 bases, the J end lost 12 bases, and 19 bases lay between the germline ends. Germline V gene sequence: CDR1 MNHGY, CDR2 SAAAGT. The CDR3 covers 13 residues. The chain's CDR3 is CASNRQVGDGQFF. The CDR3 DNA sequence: TGTGCCAGCAACAGACAAGTCGGGGACGGGCAGTTCTTC.

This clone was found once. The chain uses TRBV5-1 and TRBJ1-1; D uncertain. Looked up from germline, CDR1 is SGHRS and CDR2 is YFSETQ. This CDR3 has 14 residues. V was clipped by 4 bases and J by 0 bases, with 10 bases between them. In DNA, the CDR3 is TGCGCCAGCAGCCCCCGCGGATTGAACACTGAAGCTTTCTTT. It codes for CASSPRGLNTEAFF.

CDR3 in amino acids: CSVAEAGGNQPQHF. The CDR3 DNA follows: TGCAGCGTTGCTGAGGCAGGCGGCAATCAGCCCCAGCATTTT. V and J are TRBV29-1 and TRBJ1-5; no firm D call. With 4 bases removed from V and 2 bases from J, the gap between germline ends came to 12 bases. The CDR3 extends over 14 amino acids. The germline V gene has CDR1 SQVTM and CDR2 ANQGSEA.

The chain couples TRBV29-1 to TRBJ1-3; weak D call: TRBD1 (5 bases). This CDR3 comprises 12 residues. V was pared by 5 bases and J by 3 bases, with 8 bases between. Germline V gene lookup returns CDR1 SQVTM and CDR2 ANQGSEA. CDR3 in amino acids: CSVWGGGNTIYF. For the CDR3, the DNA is TGCAGCGTTTGGGGGGGTGGAAACACCATATATTTT. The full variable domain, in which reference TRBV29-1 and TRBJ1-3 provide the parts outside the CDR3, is SAVISQKPSRDICQRGTSLTIQCQVDSQVTMMFWYRQQPGQSLTLIATANQGSEATYESGFVIDKFPISRPNLTFSTLTVSNMSPEDSSIYLCSVWGGGNTIYFGEGSWLTVV.

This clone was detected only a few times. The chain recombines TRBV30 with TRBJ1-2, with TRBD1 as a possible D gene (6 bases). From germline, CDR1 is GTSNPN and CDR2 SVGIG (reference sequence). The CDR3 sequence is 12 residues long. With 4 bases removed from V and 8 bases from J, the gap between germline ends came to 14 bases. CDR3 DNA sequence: TGTGCCTGGACAGGGGATAAGGGAGGCTACACCTTC. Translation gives CAWTGDKGGYTF.

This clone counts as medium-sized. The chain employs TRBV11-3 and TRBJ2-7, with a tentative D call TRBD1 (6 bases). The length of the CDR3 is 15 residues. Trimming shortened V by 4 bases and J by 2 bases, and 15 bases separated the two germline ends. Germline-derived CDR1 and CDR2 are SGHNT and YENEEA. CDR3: CASSSTRDKAYEQYF. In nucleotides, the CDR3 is TGTGCCAGCAGCTCAACCCGGGACAAGGCCTACGAGCAGTACTTC.

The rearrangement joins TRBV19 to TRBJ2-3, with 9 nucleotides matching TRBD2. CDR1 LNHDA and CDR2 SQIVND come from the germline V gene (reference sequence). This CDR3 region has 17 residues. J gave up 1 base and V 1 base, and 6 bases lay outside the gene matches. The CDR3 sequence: CASSIGAGGPGTDTQYF. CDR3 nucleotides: TGTGCCAGTAGTATAGGGGCGGGAGGGCCTGGCACAGATACGCAGTATTTT.

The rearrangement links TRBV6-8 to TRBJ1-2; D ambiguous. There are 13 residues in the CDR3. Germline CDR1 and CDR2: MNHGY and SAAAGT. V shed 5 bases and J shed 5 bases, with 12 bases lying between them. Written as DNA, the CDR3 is TGTGCCAGCAGTGTGAGCCGCTCGTATGGCTACACCTTC. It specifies CASSVSRSYGYTF.

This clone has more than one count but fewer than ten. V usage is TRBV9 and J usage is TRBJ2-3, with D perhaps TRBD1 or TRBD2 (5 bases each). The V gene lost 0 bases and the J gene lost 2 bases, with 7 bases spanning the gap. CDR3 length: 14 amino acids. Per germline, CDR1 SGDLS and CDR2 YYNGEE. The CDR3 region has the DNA TGTGCCAGCAGCGTAGGGGGGAACACAGATACGCAGTATTTT. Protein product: CASSVGGNTDTQYF.